The 18 T cell receptor beta chains presented below share a single source sample, sequenced in a study of cytomegalovirus exposure and HLA in healthy donors. The repertoire was sequenced with immunoSEQ multiplex PCR; TCRdb's copy has only in-frame clones and lacks some. Of fewer than 350,000 clones listed, more than 75% are singletons. The sequenced sample consisted of PBMCs. Receptors were obtained from a woman under 30 in good health and CMV-seronegative.

The chain is built from TRBV9 and TRBJ2-3, with 13 nucleotides matching TRBD2. Germline trimming cut 0 bases from V and 0 bases from J; bases unmatched to any gene: 10. This CDR3 region has 20 residues. The germline gives CDR1 SGDLS, CDR2 YYNGEE. The CDR3, as DNA: TGTGCCAGCAGCGTAGACCCCGGACTAGCGGGAGTTGGGAGCACAGATACGCAGTATTTT. Its protein is CASSVDPGLAGVGSTDTQYF.

The J gene is TRBJ2-7, the V gene TRBV6-5; D remains ambiguous. Per germline, CDR1 MNHEY and CDR2 SVGAGI. This CDR3 has 9 residues. Trimming removed 6 bases at V and 7 bases at J, with 4 bases between. The CDR3 here is CASSTEQYF. The CDR3 DNA sequence: TGTGCCAGCAGCACTGAGCAGTACTTC.

This clone was detected only a few times. The chain recombines TRBV30 with TRBJ1-2; perhaps TRBD1 as D (5 bases). The germline V gene encodes CDR1 GTSNPN and CDR2 SVGIG (reference sequence). V was trimmed by 4 bases and J by 6 bases, leaving 9 bases between them. The CDR3 loop spans 11 amino acids. The CDR3 nucleotides read TGTGCCTGGACCCGACAGCATGGCTACACCTTC. Translation: CAWTRQHGYTF.

The chain is built from TRBV5-1 and TRBJ2-5, with 12 positions matching TRBD2. The V segment lost 0 bases and the J segment 5 bases; nucleotides outside the gene matches: 5. CDR1 and CDR2 from the germline V gene are SGHRS and YFSETQ. The CDR3 totals 16 residues. As DNA, the CDR3 is TGCGCCAGCAGCTTGGGGACTAGCGGGACACGCGAGACCCAGTACTTC. It is translated as CASSLGTSGTRETQYF.

The chain uses TRBV2 and TRBJ1-3, with D tentatively TRBD1 (6 bases). V gave up 6 bases and J gave up 3 bases, with 18 bases separating them. The CDR3 spans 16 residues. From germline, CDR1 is SNHLY and CDR2 FYNNEI. CDR3 protein: CASRILQGLGGNTIYF. In nucleotides, the CDR3 is TGTGCCAGCAGGATCCTCCAGGGGCTAGGTGGAAACACCATATATTTT.

The rearrangement uses TRBV18 and TRBJ2-5; TRBD1 agrees at 8 bases. With 8 bases clipped from V and 5 bases from J, the junction kept 4 bases outside the gene matches. CDR1 is KGHSH and CDR2 is LQKENI in the germline V gene. The CDR3 covers 12 residues. This CDR3 reads CASTDREETQYF. CDR3 nucleotide sequence: TGTGCCAGCACGGACAGGGAGGAGACCCAGTACTTC.

The chain combines TRBV6-5 with TRBJ2-1, with a weak D call TRBD1 (5 bases). The CDR3 consists of 13 residues. The germline CDR1 and CDR2 sequences are MNHEY and SVGAGI. V was trimmed by 0 bases and J by 5 bases, leaving 5 bases between them. CDR3 region: CASSYSTDNEQFF. In nucleotides, the CDR3 is TGTGCCAGCAGTTACTCGACAGACAATGAGCAGTTCTTC.

J is TRBJ2-3 and V is TRBV12-5; D possibly corresponds to TRBD1 (5 bases). V was shortened by 3 bases and J by 6 bases, with 25 bases between the two germline ends. The germline gives CDR1 LGHNT, CDR2 FRNRAP. The CDR3 has 18 residues. The CDR3 region is CASGFPGPVDTQVDTQYF. DNA for the CDR3: TGTGCTAGTGGTTTCCCCGGTCCCGTGGACACCCAAGTCGATACGCAGTATTTT.

The chain combines TRBV7-9 with TRBJ2-7; the match to TRBD2 covers 8 bases. J gave up 5 bases and V 5 bases, and 11 bases lay outside the gene matches. Germline V gene sequence: CDR1 SEHNR, CDR2 FQNEAQ (reference sequence). The CDR3 extends over 15 amino acids. The CDR3 DNA is TGTGCCAGCAGCCCGGGCGGGGTCGGGGGGGACGAGCAGTACTTC. It is translated as CASSPGGVGGDEQYF.

The gene calls are TRBV29-1 and TRBJ2-7; D may be TRBD2 (6 bases). V gave up 0 bases and J gave up 4 bases, with 7 bases separating them. The germline V gene encodes CDR1 SQVTM and CDR2 ANQGSEA. CDR3 length equals 12 residues. CDR3 sequence (DNA): TGCAGCGTTGAAGAGGGGGGATACGAGCAGTACTTC. It yields the protein CSVEEGGYEQYF.

The chain joins TRBV5-1 to TRBJ2-3, with unresolved D. This CDR3 region has 16 residues. From germline, CDR1 is SGHRS and CDR2 YFSETQ. Trimming stripped 2 bases from V and 0 bases from J, with 13 bases between. CDR3 loop: CASSFGNRISTDTQYF. The CDR3 DNA reads as TGCGCCAGCAGCTTTGGTAACAGAATTAGCACAGATACGCAGTATTTT.

The genes are TRBV10-3 and TRBJ2-7, with 8 bases matching TRBD1. This CDR3 spans 13 amino acids. V trimming: 6 bases; J trimming: 9 bases; junction bases outside the gene matches: 10. CDR1 and CDR2 from the germline V gene are ENHRY and SYGVKD. As DNA, the CDR3 is TGTGCCATCAGACCGGGACAGGCTGTAGGGCAGTACTTC. Translation: CAIRPGQAVGQYF.

The rearrangement links TRBV27 to TRBJ1-5, with unresolved D. The germline gives CDR1 MNHEY, CDR2 SMNVEV (reference sequence). The length of the CDR3 is 13 residues. Trimming left V 2 bases short and J 9 bases short, with 11 bases between. CDR3 region: CASSLAGVGPQHF. CDR3 DNA sequence: TGTGCCAGCAGTTTAGCCGGGGTAGGGCCCCAGCATTTT.

The genes are TRBV28 and TRBJ1-1; no definite D call. V gave up 8 bases and J gave up 1 base, with 8 bases separating them. Germline lookup yields CDR1 MDHEN and CDR2 SYDVKM. This CDR3 comprises 12 residues. CDR3 DNA sequence: TGTGCCAGCCGCCTAGAGAACACTGAAGCTTTCTTT. Protein sequence: CASRLENTEAFF.

This chain joins TRBV21-1 and TRBJ2-7; the DNA was not compared with TRBD1, the D call given in the table. TRBV21-1 is marked as a pseudogene. This CDR3 is built from 12 residues. The chain's CDR3 is CASRGQSYEQYF. CDR3 nucleotides: TGTGCCAGCCGGGGACAGTCCTACGAGCAGTACTTC.

This clone showed up just once. The chain is built from TRBV5-1 and TRBJ2-3; weak D call: TRBD2 (6 bases). Germline CDR1 reads SGHRS; CDR2 reads YFSETQ. The V end lost 2 bases, the J end lost 0 bases, and 10 bases lay between the germline ends. The CDR3 extends over 15 amino acids. The CDR3 here is CASSFYGGSTDTQYF. CDR3 in DNA: TGCGCCAGCAGCTTCTACGGGGGAAGCACAGATACGCAGTATTTT.

The chain is built from TRBV4-3 and TRBJ1-1; TRBD1 matches at 7 bases. The CDR3 is made up of 18 amino acids. CDR1 LGHNA and CDR2 YSLEER come from the germline V gene. The V gene end was trimmed by 0 bases and the J gene end by 0 bases; junction bases not matched to a gene: 10. DNA for the CDR3: TGCGCCAGCAGCCAAGATACAAGGGCAGGGGGGTTGAACACTGAAGCTTTCTTT. Its protein product is CASSQDTRAGGLNTEAFF.

The chain links TRBV6-5 to TRBJ2-2; 7 bases are a match to TRBD2. The V segment lost 2 bases and the J segment 5 bases; nucleotides outside the gene matches: 5. The CDR3 consists of 15 residues. CDR1 is MNHEY and CDR2 is SVGAGI in the germline V gene. CDR3 coding DNA: TGTGCCAGCAGTTACGTTACGGGGGGTACCGGGGAGCTGTTTTTT. It specifies CASSYVTGGTGELFF.